These 10 T cell receptor beta chains came from one sample sequenced in a study of OX40 agonist ivuxolimab in advanced cancers. Some clones are missing from TCRdb's copy, which holds only in-frame ones; the method was immunoSEQ multiplex PCR. The data show 48,000 or so clones, 83% seen once. The sequences come from CD4+ or CD8+ T cells sorted from blood, collected in a trial of the OX40 agonist ivuxolimab. These receptors originate from an adult with an advanced solid tumor such as melanoma, head and neck, liver or kidney cancer.

This clone was detected only once. The chain recombines TRBV30 with TRBJ1-2; the match to TRBD1 covers 7 bases. The CDR3 loop spans 14 amino acids. V was clipped by 5 bases and J by 4 bases; unmatched bases: 10. Germline-derived CDR1 and CDR2 are GTSNPN and SVGIG (reference sequence). The CDR3 coding sequence is TGTGCCTGGCGATCAGGGACAGACTTCTATGGCTACACCTTC. Amino acids: CAWRSGTDFYGYTF. The full variable domain, with the rest looked up from reference TRBV30 and TRBJ1-2, is SQTIHQWPATLVQPVGSPLSLECTVEGTSNPNLYWYRQAAGRGLQLLFYSVGIGQISSEVPQNLSASRPQDRQFILSSKKLLLSDSGFYLCAWRSGTDFYGYTFGSGTRLTVV.

This chain uses TRBV5-5 with TRBJ1-1, with D unresolved. CDR1 is SGHKS and CDR2 is YYEKEE in the germline V gene (reference sequence). The V and J ends lost 4 bases and 1 base respectively, with 8 bases between them. This CDR3 is 13 amino acids long. The CDR3 nucleotides read TGTGCCAGCAGCCAACACCAGAACACTGAAGCTTTCTTT. Translating it yields CASSQHQNTEAFF.

The rearrangement uses TRBV27 and TRBJ1-1; 8 bases are a match to TRBD1. This CDR3 comprises 15 residues. Germline V gene lookup returns CDR1 MNHEY and CDR2 SMNVEV (reference sequence). V lost 4 bases to trimming and J lost 1 base; unmatched junction nucleotides: 5. The DNA of the CDR3 is TGTGCCAGCAGTTCCCTAGGGACAGGGAACACTGAAGCTTTCTTT. This translates into CASSSLGTGNTEAFF.

This chain joins TRBV7-6 and TRBJ2-1; D is undetermined. This CDR3 spans 16 amino acids. CDR1 SGHVS and CDR2 FNYEAQ come from the germline V gene. V was pared by 7 bases and J by 8 bases, with 24 bases between. The CDR3 loop reads CASISVGPRKGDEQFF. As DNA, the CDR3 is TGTGCCAGCATCTCGGTCGGGCCCCGGAAGGGCGATGAGCAGTTCTTC.

The chain couples TRBV10-1 to TRBJ2-1, with 12 bases fitting TRBD2. V was clipped by 0 bases and J by 12 bases; unmatched bases: 9. The CDR3 is 16 residues long. CDR1 is WNHNN and CDR2 is SYGVQD in the germline V gene (reference sequence). Here the CDR3 reads CASSESRPSGGARQFF. CDR3 nucleotides: TGCGCCAGCAGTGAGTCGAGGCCTAGCGGGGGGGCCCGGCAGTTCTTC.

The chain has TRBV19 and TRBJ1-5; D gene unclear. V gave up 4 bases and J gave up 3 bases, with 7 bases separating them. Germline V gene lookup returns CDR1 LNHDA and CDR2 SQIVND (reference sequence). This CDR3 has 13 amino acids. CDR3 in DNA: TGTGCCAGTAGTAGGCAGACCAATCAGCCCCAGCATTTT. Encoded protein: CASSRQTNQPQHF.

This clone was seen a single time. The V gene is TRBV7-2, the J gene TRBJ2-7; D is ambiguous. Germline CDR1 SGHTA, CDR2 FQGNSA. V was shortened by 0 bases and J by 5 bases, with 2 bases between the two germline ends. This CDR3 is 11 amino acids long. The CDR3 region has the DNA TGTGCCAGCAGCTTAGCTAACGAGCAGTACTTC. Residues: CASSLANEQYF.

The chain combines TRBV7-8 with TRBJ1-5; 7 nucleotides align to TRBD1. The J segment lost 4 bases and the V segment lost 3 bases, leaving 3 bases of the junction unmatched. Germline values: CDR1 SGHVS, CDR2 FQNEAQ. The CDR3 length is 14 residues. The CDR3 here is CASSLQQGNQPQHF. CDR3 bases: TGTGCCAGCAGCTTGCAACAGGGGAATCAGCCCCAGCATTTT.

This clone has just one count. The CDR3 sequence is CASSRLSGGSDTQYF. Here the CDR3 DNA reads TGTGCCAGCAGCCGGTTATCGGGAGGATCAGATACGCAGTATTTT. The chain employs TRBV6-5 and TRBJ2-3; the match to TRBD2 covers 7 bases. The CDR3 has 15 residues. The J segment lost 4 bases and the V segment lost 6 bases, leaving 10 bases of the junction unmatched. Germline V CDR1 and CDR2: MNHEY, SVGAGI.

This rearrangement joins TRBV11-1 to TRBJ1-2; D gene uncertain. The CDR3 spans 12 residues. Germline V CDR1 and CDR2: SGHAT, FQDESV (reference sequence). Trimming removed 2 bases at V and 7 bases at J, with 8 bases between. The CDR3 sequence is CASSLPNIGYTF. The CDR3, as DNA: TGTGCCAGCAGCTTACCTAACATTGGCTACACCTTC.